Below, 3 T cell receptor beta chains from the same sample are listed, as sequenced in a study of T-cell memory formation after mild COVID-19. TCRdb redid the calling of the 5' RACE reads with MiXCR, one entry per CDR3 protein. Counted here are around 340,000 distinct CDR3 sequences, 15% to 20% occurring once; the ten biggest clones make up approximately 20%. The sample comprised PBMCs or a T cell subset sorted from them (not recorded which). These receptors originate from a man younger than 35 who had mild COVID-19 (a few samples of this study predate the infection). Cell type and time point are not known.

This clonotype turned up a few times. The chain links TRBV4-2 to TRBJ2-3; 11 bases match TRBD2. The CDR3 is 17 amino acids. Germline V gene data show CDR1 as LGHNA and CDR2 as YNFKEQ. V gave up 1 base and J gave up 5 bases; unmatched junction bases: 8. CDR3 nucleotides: TGTGCCAGCAGCCAAGGTGGGACTAGCGGCCCCCAAGATACGCAGTATTTT. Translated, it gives CASSQGGTSGPQDTQYF.

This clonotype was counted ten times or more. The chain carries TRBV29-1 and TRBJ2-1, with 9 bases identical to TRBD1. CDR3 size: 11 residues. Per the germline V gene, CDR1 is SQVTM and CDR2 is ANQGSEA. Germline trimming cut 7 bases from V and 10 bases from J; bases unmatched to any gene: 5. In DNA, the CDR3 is TGCAGCGGGGGACAGGGTTGGGAGCAGTTCTTC. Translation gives CSGGQGWEQFF.

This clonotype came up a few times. The CDR3 DNA follows: TGTGCCAGCAGTCCCCGCTCGGGCATTGGCAATCAGCCCCAGCATTTT. It encodes CASSPRSGIGNQPQHF. This chain links TRBV6-5 with TRBJ1-5, with D unresolved. Germline loops: CDR1 MNHEY, CDR2 SVGAGI. Trimming shortened V by 5 bases and J by 2 bases, and 16 bases separated the two germline ends. This CDR3 spans 16 amino acids.